Listed below are T cell receptor beta chains from one sample, sequenced in a study of blood T cell repertoires in COVID-19. Repertoires were generated with immunoSEQ multiplex PCR, while TCRdb's copy carries only in-frame clones and drops some. Counted here are over 300,000 clones, more than 70% occurring once; the ten biggest clones make up around 1.3%. Material: peripheral blood. These receptors all come from a middle-aged man with acute or convalescent COVID-19. Each CDR3 is given with its conserved first and last residue. The D gene is left open where the match is weak. Clone sizes are given selectively: once, few, many, or a class where the clone is expanded.

v_call	d_call	clone_size	j_call	cdr3_aa	cdr3_nt
TRBV6-1	-	few	TRBJ1-1	CASSEARGTEAFF	TGTGCCAGCAGTGAAGCGCGGGGAACTGAAGCTTTCTTT
TRBV19	TRBD2	once	TRBJ2-7	CASRPAGGNEQYF	TGTGCCAGTAGGCCAGCGGGAGGGAACGAGCAGTACTTC
TRBV5-1	-	-	TRBJ2-5	CASSYDGGRETQYF	TGCGCCAGCAGCTACGACGGAGGACGAGAGACCCAGTACTTC
TRBV5-5	TRBD1	-	TRBJ2-1	CASSFLQGALLQFF	TGTGCCAGCAGCTTCCTCCAGGGGGCGCTTCTACAGTTCTTC
TRBV28	-	-	TRBJ2-5	CASRPGQQETQYF	TGTGCCAGCAGACCCGGACAGCAAGAGACCCAGTACTTC
TRBV7-9	TRBD1	-	TRBJ1-4	CASSPLPGQGDEKLFF	TGTGCCAGCAGCCCTCTCCCGGGACAGGGAGATGAAAAACTGTTTTTT
TRBV9	-	-	TRBJ2-6	CASSVGAGPSFGANVLTF	TGTGCCAGCAGCGTAGGTGCGGGACCCTCTTTTGGGGCCAACGTCCTGACTTTC
TRBV7-2	-	few	TRBJ1-6	CASSLEAGIQSPLHF	TGTGCCAGCAGCTTAGAAGCGGGTATTCAATCACCCCTCCACTTT
TRBV10-3	-	-	TRBJ1-3	CAISDSTFSGNTIYF	TGTGCCATCAGTGATTCGACATTTTCTGGAAACACCATATATTTT
TRBV5-4	TRBD2	-	TRBJ2-3	CASSLFLAGVTDTQYF	TGTGCCAGCAGCTTGTTCCTAGCGGGGGTCACAGATACGCAGTATTTT
TRBV7-8	TRBD1	-	TRBJ1-2	CASSSLMVTGEDGYTF	TGTGCCAGCAGCTCCCTAATGGTGACAGGGGAGGATGGCTACACCTTC
TRBV6-2/TRBV6-3	-	-	TRBJ1-4	CASSYSPRGNEKLFF	TGTGCCAGCAGTTACTCGCCTAGAGGAAATGAAAAACTGTTTTTT
TRBV27	TRBD1	-	TRBJ2-1	CASSRSRRQGANEQFF	TGTGCCAGCAGCCGATCCCGACGACAGGGGGCCAATGAGCAGTTCTTC
TRBV5-1	TRBD1	-	TRBJ2-7	CASSWGTGGGYEQYF	TGCGCCAGCAGCTGGGGGACAGGGGGCGGCTACGAGCAGTACTTC
TRBV6-6	-	-	TRBJ2-5	CASSYAEGDETQYF	TGTGCCAGCAGTTACGCCGAGGGGGATGAGACCCAGTACTTC
TRBV3-1/TRBV3-2	TRBD1	-	TRBJ1-6	CASSQGQGNSPLHF	TGTGCCAGCAGCCAGGGACAGGGTAATTCACCCCTCCACTTT
TRBV7-8	-	-	TRBJ1-1	CASSLGTANTEAFF	TGTGCCAGCAGCTTAGGGACAGCTAACACTGAAGCTTTCTTT
TRBV7-9	-	-	TRBJ2-5	CASSFSGGETQYF	TGTGCCAGCAGCTTTTCAGGGGGGGAGACCCAGTACTTC
TRBV29-1	TRBD2	-	TRBJ2-1	CSVLGRRLAGVNEQFF	TGCAGCGTTCTGGGGCGTCGGCTAGCGGGAGTAAATGAGCAGTTCTTC
TRBV28	TRBD1	-	TRBJ2-7	CASGTGGQGRYEQYF	TGTGCCAGCGGGACGGGGGGACAGGGCCGCTACGAGCAGTACTTC
TRBV28	TRBD2	-	TRBJ2-1	CASSPGLVFYVRLFF	TGTGCCAGCAGCCCCGGACTAGTCTTCTATGTGCGCTTGTTCTTC
TRBV19	TRBD2	once	TRBJ2-1	CASSQGGTSSHEQFF	TGTGCCAGTAGCCAAGGAGGGACTAGCTCACATGAGCAGTTCTTC
TRBV4-1	-	-	TRBJ1-1	CASSYRENLNTEAFF	TGCGCCAGCAGTTACAGAGAAAATCTGAACACTGAAGCTTTCTTT
TRBV7-6	-	-	TRBJ2-3	CASSLAGGPGDTQYF	TGTGCCAGCAGCTTAGCGGGGGGGCCTGGAGATACGCAGTATTTT
TRBV6-1	-	-	TRBJ1-1	CASSEEGDLNTEAFF	TGTGCCAGCAGTGAAGAGGGAGACTTGAACACTGAAGCTTTCTTT
TRBV2	-	few	TRBJ2-7	CASIEPRDSYEQYF	TGTGCCAGCATCGAACCCCGGGATTCCTACGAGCAGTACTTC
TRBV24-1	-	-	TRBJ2-7	CATSDPTGQTGRSEQYF	TGTGCCACCAGTGACCCCACCGGACAGACGGGGCGGAGCGAGCAGTACTTC
TRBV10-1	TRBD1	-	TRBJ1-5	CASRGLRGQEVFAHEQPQHF	TGCGCCAGCAGAGGGTTAAGGGGACAGGAGGTTTTTGCCCACGAACAGCCCCAGCATTTT
TRBV7-3	TRBD1	-	TRBJ1-2	CASSLGAGGNGYTF	TGTGCCAGCAGCTTAGGGGCAGGGGGCAATGGCTACACCTTC
TRBV18	TRBD2	few	TRBJ2-1	CASSPIAGGHNEQFF	TGTGCCAGCTCACCAATAGCGGGGGGACACAATGAGCAGTTCTTC
TRBV5-6	TRBD1	-	TRBJ1-6	CASSGGQGNSPLHF	TGTGCCAGCAGCGGAGGACAGGGGAATTCACCCCTCCACTTT
TRBV28	-	-	TRBJ1-1	CASSSSNTEAFF	-
TRBV12-3/TRBV12-4	TRBD1	few	TRBJ1-1	CASSLTGGLEAFF	TGTGCCAGCAGCCTAACAGGGGGGCTAGAAGCTTTCTTT
TRBV27	-	-	TRBJ2-1	CASSAHPTAPSSYNEQFF	TGTGCCAGCAGTGCTCACCCCACAGCCCCATCCTCCTACAATGAGCAGTTCTTC
TRBV7-9	TRBD2	-	TRBJ2-2	CASSFIAGGTGELFF	TGTGCCAGCAGCTTCATAGCGGGGGGCACCGGGGAGCTGTTTTTT
TRBV6-9	-	once	TRBJ2-7	CARHGGTGEQYF	TGTGCGCGACACGGGGGTACGGGCGAGCAGTACTTC
TRBV11-2	-	-	TRBJ2-7	CASSLGREQYF	TGTGCCAGCAGCTTAGGTCGGGAGCAGTACTTC